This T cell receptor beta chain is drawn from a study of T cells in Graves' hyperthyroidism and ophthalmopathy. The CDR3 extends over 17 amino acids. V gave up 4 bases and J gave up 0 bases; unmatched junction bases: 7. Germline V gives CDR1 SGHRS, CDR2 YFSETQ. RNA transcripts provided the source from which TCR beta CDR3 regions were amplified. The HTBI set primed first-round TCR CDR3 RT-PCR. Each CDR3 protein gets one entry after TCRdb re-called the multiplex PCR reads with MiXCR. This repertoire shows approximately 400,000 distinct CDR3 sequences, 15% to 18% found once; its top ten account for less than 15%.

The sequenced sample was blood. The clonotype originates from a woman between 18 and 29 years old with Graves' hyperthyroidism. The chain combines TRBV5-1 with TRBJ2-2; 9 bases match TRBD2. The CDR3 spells CASSRLVAGANTGELFF. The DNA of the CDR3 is TGCGCCAGCAGCCGGCTCGTAGCGGGAGCGAACACCGGGGAGCTGTTTTTT.